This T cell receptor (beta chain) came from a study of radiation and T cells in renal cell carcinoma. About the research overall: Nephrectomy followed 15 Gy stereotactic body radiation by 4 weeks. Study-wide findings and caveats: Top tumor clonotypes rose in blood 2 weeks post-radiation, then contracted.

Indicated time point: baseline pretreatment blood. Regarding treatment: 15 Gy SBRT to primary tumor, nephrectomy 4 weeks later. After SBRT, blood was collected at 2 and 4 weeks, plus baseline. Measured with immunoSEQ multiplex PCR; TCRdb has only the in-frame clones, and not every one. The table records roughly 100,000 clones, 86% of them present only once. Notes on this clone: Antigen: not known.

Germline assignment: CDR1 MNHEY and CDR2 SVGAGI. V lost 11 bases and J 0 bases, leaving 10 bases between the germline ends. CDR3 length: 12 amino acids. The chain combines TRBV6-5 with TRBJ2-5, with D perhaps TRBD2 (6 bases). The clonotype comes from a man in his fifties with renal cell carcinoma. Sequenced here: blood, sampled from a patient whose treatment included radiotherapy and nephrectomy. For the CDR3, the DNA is TGTGCCGCCAGCGGGTACCAAGAGACCCAGTACTTC. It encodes CAASGYQETQYF.